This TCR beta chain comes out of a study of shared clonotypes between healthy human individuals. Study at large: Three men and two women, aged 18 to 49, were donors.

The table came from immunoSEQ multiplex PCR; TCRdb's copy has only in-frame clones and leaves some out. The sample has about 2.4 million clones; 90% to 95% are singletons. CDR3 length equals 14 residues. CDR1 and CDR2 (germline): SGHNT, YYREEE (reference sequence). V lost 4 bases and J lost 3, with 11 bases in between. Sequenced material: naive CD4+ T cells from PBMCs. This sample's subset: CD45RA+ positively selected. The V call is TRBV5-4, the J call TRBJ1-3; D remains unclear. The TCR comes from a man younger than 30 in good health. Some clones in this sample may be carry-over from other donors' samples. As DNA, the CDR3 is TGTGCCAGCAGCGAAAATACTGGTGGAAACACCATATATTTT. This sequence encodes CASSENTGGNTIYF.